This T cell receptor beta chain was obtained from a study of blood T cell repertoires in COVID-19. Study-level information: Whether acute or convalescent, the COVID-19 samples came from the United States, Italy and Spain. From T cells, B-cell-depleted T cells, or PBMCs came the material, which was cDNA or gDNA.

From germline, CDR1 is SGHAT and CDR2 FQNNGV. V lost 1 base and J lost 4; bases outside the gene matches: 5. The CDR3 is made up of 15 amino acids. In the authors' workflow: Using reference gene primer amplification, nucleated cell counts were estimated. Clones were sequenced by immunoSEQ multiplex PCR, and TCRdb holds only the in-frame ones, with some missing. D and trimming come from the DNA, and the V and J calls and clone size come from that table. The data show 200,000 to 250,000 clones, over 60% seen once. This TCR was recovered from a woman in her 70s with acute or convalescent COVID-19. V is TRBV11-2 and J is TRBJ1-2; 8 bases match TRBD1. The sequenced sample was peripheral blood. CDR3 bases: TGTGCCAGCAGCTTAGTGACAGGGGTTAGCTATGGCTACACCTTC. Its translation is CASSLVTGVSYGYTF.